The clone carrying this T cell receptor beta chain was seen more than once but under ten times. Clones were sequenced by immunoSEQ multiplex PCR, and TCRdb holds only the in-frame ones, with some missing. Of tens of thousands of clones in the sample, roughly 82% were seen once. The data are from a study of blood T cell repertoires in COVID-19. The CDR3 totals 14 residues. Germline loops: CDR1 SNHLY, CDR2 FYNNEI. V lost 7 bases, J lost 1 base, and 13 bases lay in between. The sample comprised peripheral blood. The TCR sequence derives from an elderly woman with acute or convalescent COVID-19. The J gene is TRBJ1-1, the V gene TRBV2; D call uncertain. The CDR3 reads CASNSEAWNTEAFF. Written as DNA, the CDR3 is TGTGCCAGCAATTCTGAGGCCTGGAACACTGAAGCTTTCTTT.